This passage covers 16 T cell receptor beta chains from one sample sequenced in a study of T cell responses to AZD1222 COVID-19 vaccine. The table came from immunoSEQ multiplex PCR; TCRdb's copy has only in-frame clones and leaves some out. The repertoire holds about 150,000 clones, with 87% as singletons. The material was peripheral blood, obtained on day 0 of AZD1222 vaccination. These receptors came from an adult in good health.

The rearrangement joins TRBV24-1 to TRBJ2-7, with no clear D. Trimming removed 6 bases at V and 7 bases at J, with 15 bases between. The CDR3 length is 13 residues. Germline lookup yields CDR1 KGHDR and CDR2 SFDVKD. CDR3 region: CATSSLLPWEQYF. In DNA form, the CDR3 reads TGTGCCACCAGTTCGCTCCTTCCTTGGGAGCAGTACTTC.

This rearrangement joins TRBV4-1 to TRBJ2-6; tentative D call: TRBD1 (5 bases). The germline gives CDR1 MGHRA, CDR2 YSYEKL. Trimming left V 0 bases short and J 2 bases short, with 8 bases between. CDR3 size: 16 residues. In DNA, the CDR3 is TGCGCCAGCAGCCAAGATCGCAGGGCTGGGGCCAACGTCCTGACTTTC. This encodes CASSQDRRAGANVLTF.

V usage is TRBV30 and J usage is TRBJ1-4; tentatively, D is TRBD1 (6 bases). The germline V gene has CDR1 GTSNPN and CDR2 SVGIG (reference sequence). Between the trimmed V and J ends, which lost 2 bases and 4 bases, there was a span of 14 bases. CDR3 length equals 15 residues. CDR3 sequence (DNA): TGTGCCTGGAGTAGGGGGGAACGCCGTAATGAAAAACTGTTTTTT. This translates into CAWSRGERRNEKLFF.

This sequence joins TRBV9 and TRBJ2-1; TRBD2 agrees at 8 bases. CDR1 SGDLS and CDR2 YYNGEE come from the germline V gene. This CDR3 contains 14 residues. The junction had 8 bases not matched to a gene; V was cut back by 9 bases and J by 3 bases. This chain's CDR3 is CATAAGANYNEQFF. In DNA form, the CDR3 reads TGTGCCACCGCAGCGGGAGCAAACTACAATGAGCAGTTCTTC.

The chain combines TRBV4-2 with TRBJ2-7; 11 bases line up with TRBD1. With 5 bases clipped from V and 3 bases from J, the junction kept 6 bases outside the gene matches. The CDR3 spans 15 residues. Germline lookup yields CDR1 LGHNA and CDR2 YNFKEQ. In nucleotides, the CDR3 is TGTGCCAGCAGCTTTCATGGGACAGGGGGCTACGAGCAGTACTTC. Its protein is CASSFHGTGGYEQYF.

V gene TRBV3-1 (or the pseudogene TRBV3-2) combines with J gene TRBJ1-6; TRBD1 is a possible D gene (5 bases). V lost 2 bases and J lost 9, with 17 bases in between. Germline V gene lookup returns CDR1 LGHDT and CDR2 YNNKEL (reference sequence). This CDR3 comprises 16 residues. The CDR3 DNA reads TGTGCCAGCAGCCAATTGGTGCGGACGGGGGGTTCACCCCTCCACTTT. It yields the protein CASSQLVRTGGSPLHF.

The chain is built from TRBV7-6 and TRBJ2-7, with D possibly TRBD2 on 6 matching bases. The CDR3 length is 18 residues. The germline V gene encodes CDR1 SGHVS and CDR2 FNYEAQ. V was cut by 5 bases and J by 4 bases, with 27 bases left in between. The CDR3 loop reads CASSLYPTVTGTSYEQYF. CDR3 DNA: TGTGCCAGCAGCCTATACCCTACAGTAACTGGGACTTCTTACGAGCAGTACTTC.

The chain joins TRBV5-1 to TRBJ1-2; tentatively, D is TRBD1 (6 bases). Trimming took off 2 bases at V and 6 bases at J, with 11 bases between the two ends. CDR3 length: 13 amino acids. Germline CDR1 is SGHRS and CDR2 is YFSETQ. CDR3 protein: CASSFTGQDGYTF. Here the CDR3 DNA reads TGCGCCAGCAGCTTTACAGGGCAGGATGGCTACACCTTC.

The rearrangement uses TRBV2 and TRBJ2-6; 7 bases are shared with TRBD1. V shed 6 bases and J 4 bases; nucleotides not matched to a gene: 0. Germline-derived CDR1 and CDR2 are SNHLY and FYNNEI. This CDR3 has 13 amino acids. The DNA for the CDR3 is TGTGCCAGCAGGGGACAGGGGGCCAACGTCCTGACTTTC. The encoded protein is CASRGQGANVLTF.

The genes are TRBV7-3 and TRBJ1-1; D remains ambiguous. The ends were cut back, 0 bases at V and 2 bases at J, with 10 bases in the middle. The CDR3 runs 15 residues. CDR1 and CDR2 from the germline V gene are SGHTA and FQGTGA. The CDR3 DNA sequence: TGTGCCAGCAGCTTAACTGGGCAGCTCAACACTGAAGCTTTCTTT. Translation: CASSLTGQLNTEAFF.

CDR3 in amino acids: CASSLGPGGGNTIYF. CDR3 sequence (DNA): TGTGCCAGCAGCTTGGGACCAGGCGGGGGAAACACCATATATTTT. This chain uses TRBV5-4 with TRBJ1-3; D is ambiguous. There are 15 residues in the CDR3. V lost 0 bases and J 4 bases, leaving 11 bases between the germline ends. CDR1 is SGHNT, CDR2 YYREEE, per germline (reference sequence).

The chain couples TRBV10-3 to TRBJ1-1, with 8 bases lining up with TRBD1. Germline CDR1 reads ENHRY; CDR2 reads SYGVKD. With V trimmed by 2 bases and J by 5 bases, 4 bases remained unmatched. This CDR3 contains 14 residues. CDR3 DNA sequence: TGTGCCATCAGTGAGACAAGACAGGGGACTGAAGCTTTCTTT. Its translation: CAISETRQGTEAFF.

V usage is TRBV18 and J usage is TRBJ1-1; D unresolved. Trimming removed 4 bases at V and 5 bases at J, with 14 bases between. The CDR3 has 14 residues. Germline CDR1 and CDR2: KGHSH and LQKENI. CDR3 DNA: TGTGCCAGCTCACTCGGGTTTCGCGGGACTGAAGCTTTCTTT. The encoded protein is CASSLGFRGTEAFF.

This clone was observed a single time. The rearrangement uses TRBV6-6 and TRBJ2-7; TRBD1 aligns across 9 bases. V shed 4 bases and J 0 bases; nucleotides not matched to a gene: 1. This CDR3 has 14 residues. Germline CDR1 and CDR2: MNHNY and SVGAGI (reference sequence). The CDR3 here is CASSWDRVSYEQYF. CDR3 coding DNA: TGTGCCAGCAGTTGGGACAGGGTCTCCTACGAGCAGTACTTC.

This rearrangement joins TRBV11-3 to TRBJ1-1; D might be TRBD1 (6 bases). Germline V gene lookup returns CDR1 SGHNT and CDR2 YENEEA. Trimming took 5 bases from V and 1 from J, leaving 17 bases between them. The CDR3 contains 16 residues. CDR3 residues: CASSVQTGKPNTEAFF. Written as DNA, the CDR3 is TGTGCCAGCAGCGTACAAACAGGGAAACCGAACACTGAAGCTTTCTTT.

This clone was seen only a few times. This chain links TRBV12-5 with TRBJ2-5, with 13 bases that match TRBD2. Germline assignment: CDR1 LGHNT and CDR2 FRNRAP. The CDR3 sequence is 16 residues long. V lost 5 bases and J lost 1; bases outside the gene matches: 4. CDR3 protein: CASGPGTSGVQETQYF. For the CDR3, the DNA is TGTGCTAGTGGTCCCGGGACTAGCGGGGTCCAAGAGACCCAGTACTTC.